Sequencing of this T cell receptor beta chain was carried out in a study of T-cell reconstitution after alpha-beta-depleted transplantation in children. The study, taken as a whole, reports: Day-60 TCRbeta diversity that was high in some patients was derived from surviving recipient T cells and thymic progenitors. Several hundred expanded graft clones reportedly gave rise to the alpha-beta T cells present about two months after transplant. Newly produced T cells mostly accounted for T-cell counts and diversity one year post-transplant.

Molecular barcoding with unique molecular identifiers was used for the TCRbeta library. A single record per CDR3 protein comes from TCRdb applying MiXCR to the PCR reads. The sample records about 870,000 distinct CDR3 sequences, roughly 15% being singletons. This clonotype showed up many times. The antigen is unknown. V lost 4 bases, J lost 1 base, and 2 bases stayed unmatched. Germline CDR1 reads SQVTM; CDR2 reads ANQGSEA. The CDR3 is 14 residues long. The V gene is TRBV29-1, the J gene TRBJ1-4, with 8 bases lining up with TRBD1. The sequence was obtained from a male patient between 5 and 17 years old who had a stem cell transplant for acute lymphoblastic leukemia, so the T cells may come from the graft donor. This specimen consisted of PBMCs, mostly from graft donor cells, obtained 360 days after TCRalphabeta/CD19-depleted stem cell transplant. CDR3 nucleotide sequence: TGCAGCGTTGCCGGACAGGGAACTAATGAAAAACTGTTTTTT. Residues: CSVAGQGTNEKLFF.